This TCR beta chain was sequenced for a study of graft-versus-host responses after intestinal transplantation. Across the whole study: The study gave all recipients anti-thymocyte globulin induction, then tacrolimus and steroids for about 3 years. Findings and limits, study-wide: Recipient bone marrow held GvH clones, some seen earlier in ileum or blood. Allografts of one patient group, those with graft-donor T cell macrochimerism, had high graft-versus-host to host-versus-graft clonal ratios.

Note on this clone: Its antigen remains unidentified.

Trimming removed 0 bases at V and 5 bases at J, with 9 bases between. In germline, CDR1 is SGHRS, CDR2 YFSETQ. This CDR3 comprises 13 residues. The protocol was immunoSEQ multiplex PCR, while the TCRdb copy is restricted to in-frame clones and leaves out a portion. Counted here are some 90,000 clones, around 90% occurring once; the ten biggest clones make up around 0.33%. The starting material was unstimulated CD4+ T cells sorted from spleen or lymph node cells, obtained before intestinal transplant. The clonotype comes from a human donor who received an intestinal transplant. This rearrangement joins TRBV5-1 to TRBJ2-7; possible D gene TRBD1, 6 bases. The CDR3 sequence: CASSLDRVDEQYF. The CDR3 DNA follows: TGCGCCAGCAGCTTGGACAGGGTGGACGAGCAGTACTTC.